This T cell receptor beta chain emerged from a study of cytomegalovirus exposure and HLA in healthy donors. The PCR made use of 60 Vbeta and 13 Jbeta primers. Sequencing was performed with immunoSEQ multiplex PCR; in TCRdb, only in-frame clones are kept and a portion is missing. The table includes around 100,000 clones, around three quarters detected once. The sample was PBMCs. This TCR derives from a female donor in good health and CMV-seropositive.

The CDR3 DNA is TGTGCCTGGAGCGAGCTCGGGGGAGTGGACTACGAGCAGTACTTC. It translates to CAWSELGGVDYEQYF. The rearrangement joins TRBV30 to TRBJ2-7, with D possibly TRBD2 on 6 matching bases. Germline V gene data show CDR1 as GTSNPN and CDR2 as SVGIG (reference sequence). The V and J ends lost 3 bases and 3 bases respectively, with 18 bases between them. This CDR3 region has 15 residues.